This entry is about one T cell receptor (beta chain). This record belongs to a study of blood T cell repertoires in COVID-19. Study background: Whether acute or convalescent, the COVID-19 samples came from the United States, Italy and Spain. In each case, the material was cDNA or gDNA derived from T cells, B-cell-depleted T cells, or PBMCs.

The CDR3 is 12 residues long. Germline CDR1 and CDR2: SEHNR and FQNEAQ (reference sequence). Trimming left V 4 bases short and J 10 bases short, with 13 bases between. Original processing methods: Quantification of nucleated cells was approximated via reference gene primer amplification. Only in-frame clones appear in the TCRdb table, and some are missing; sequencing was by immunoSEQ multiplex PCR. That table gives V, J and clone size, and the DNA gave D and trimming. The data contain hundreds of thousands of clones, approximately 89% of them singletons. V gene TRBV7-9 combines with J gene TRBJ1-1; D call uncertain. This TCR derives from a woman aged 60-70 years with acute or convalescent COVID-19. What was sequenced was peripheral blood. The CDR3 protein is CASSSRDMRAFF. CDR3 nucleotide sequence: TGTGCCAGCAGCTCACGAGATATGAGAGCTTTCTTT.